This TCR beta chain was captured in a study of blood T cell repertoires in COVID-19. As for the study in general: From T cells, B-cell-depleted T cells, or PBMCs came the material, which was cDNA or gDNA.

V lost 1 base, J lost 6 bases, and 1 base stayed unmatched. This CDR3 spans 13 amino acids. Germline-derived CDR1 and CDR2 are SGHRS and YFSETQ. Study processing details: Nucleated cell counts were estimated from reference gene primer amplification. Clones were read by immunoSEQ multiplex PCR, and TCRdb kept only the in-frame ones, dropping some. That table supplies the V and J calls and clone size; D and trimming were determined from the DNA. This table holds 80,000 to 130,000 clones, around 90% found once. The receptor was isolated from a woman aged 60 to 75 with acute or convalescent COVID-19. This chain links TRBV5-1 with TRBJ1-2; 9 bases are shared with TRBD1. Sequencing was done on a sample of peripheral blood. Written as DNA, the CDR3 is TGCGCCAGCAGCTTGAGGACAGGGGATGGCTACACCTTC. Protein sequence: CASSLRTGDGYTF.